This is a list of T cell receptor beta chains from one sample in a study of post-analysis software for immune sequencing data. Using its own MiXCR run on the PCR reads, TCRdb lists one record per CDR3 protein. The data hold a few hundred thousand distinct CDR3 sequences, with 40% to 55% observed a single time. The sequenced sample was blood. The source of these receptors is a girl aged 5 to 17 with multiple sclerosis. The CDR3 runs from the conserved cysteine through the conserved F or W. A D gene is named only where the DNA matches it firmly. Where a row states a size, it is once, few, many or the class of an expanded clone; other rows omit it.

D gene: TRBD2; clone size: -; J gene: TRBJ2-1; V gene: TRBV5-1; CDR3 DNA: TGCGCCAGCAGCGGGGGGGGGACTTCCTTCAATGAGCAGTTCTTC; CDR3 protein: CASSGGGTSFNEQFF
D gene: TRBD1; clone size: -; J gene: TRBJ2-7; V gene: TRBV15; CDR3 DNA: TGTGCCACCAGCCCCCGACAGGGAACCTACGAGCAGTACTTC; CDR3 protein: CATSPRQGTYEQYF
D gene: -; clone size: -; J gene: TRBJ1-4; V gene: TRBV14; CDR3 DNA: TGTGCCAGCAGCCCCCGGTCAACTAATGAAAAACTGTTTTTT; CDR3 protein: CASSPRSTNEKLFF
D gene: -; clone size: few; J gene: TRBJ2-1; V gene: TRBV20-1; CDR3 DNA: TGCAGTGCTCCTAAGGGGGGCAATGAGCAGTTCTTC; CDR3 protein: CSAPKGGNEQFF
D gene: -; clone size: -; J gene: TRBJ1-1; V gene: TRBV5-1; CDR3 DNA: TGCGCCAGCTTCGGAGCGGGGGGATCGAGGGACACTGAAGCTTTCTTT; CDR3 protein: CASFGAGGSRDTEAFF
D gene: TRBD1; clone size: few; J gene: TRBJ2-4; V gene: TRBV12-3/TRBV12-4; CDR3 DNA: TGTGCTAGCAGTTTCTCTGGCAGGGGGCTAGCCAAAAACATTCAGTACTTC; CDR3 protein: CASSFSGRGLAKNIQYF
D gene: -; clone size: many; J gene: TRBJ2-7; V gene: TRBV6-5; CDR3 DNA: TGTGCCAGCAGAAACGAGCTCAGCTACGAGCAGTACTTC; CDR3 protein: CASRNELSYEQYF
D gene: TRBD2; clone size: -; J gene: TRBJ2-4; V gene: TRBV19; CDR3 DNA: TGTGCCAGTAGTATAGATACTAGCGGCAGCATTCAGTACTTC; CDR3 protein: CASSIDTSGSIQYF
D gene: TRBD2; clone size: -; J gene: TRBJ2-1; V gene: TRBV20-1; CDR3 DNA: TGCAGTGCTAGAGGACCTAGCGGGATCTACAATGAGCAGTTCTTC; CDR3 protein: CSARGPSGIYNEQFF
D gene: -; clone size: many; J gene: TRBJ2-3; V gene: TRBV7-3; CDR3 DNA: TGTGCCAGCAGCTTAGTGGGAAGCACAGATACGCAGTATTTT; CDR3 protein: CASSLVGSTDTQYF
D gene: TRBD1; clone size: -; J gene: TRBJ2-1; V gene: TRBV7-2; CDR3 DNA: TGTGCCAGCAGCTTATTTGCACTAGGGGGCGGCGAGCAGTTCTTC; CDR3 protein: CASSLFALGGGEQFF
D gene: TRBD1; clone size: few; J gene: TRBJ1-2; V gene: TRBV3-1; CDR3 DNA: TGTGCCAGCGGACAGGGCGTAATCGGCTACACCTTC; CDR3 protein: CASGQGVIGYTF
D gene: -; clone size: -; J gene: TRBJ2-4; V gene: TRBV27; CDR3 DNA: TGTGCCAGCAGTTTCAGTCAGGATTACGAGCAGTACTTT; CDR3 protein: CASSFSQDYEQYF
D gene: -; clone size: few; J gene: TRBJ1-5; V gene: TRBV10-3; CDR3 DNA: TGTGCCATCAGTCCACGCGGGACTGATGAGCCCCAGCATTTT; CDR3 protein: CAISPRGTDEPQHF
D gene: -; clone size: -; J gene: TRBJ2-1; V gene: TRBV28; CDR3 DNA: TGTGCCAGCAGTTTCTCCTCGCAGGGTATAGGGTACAATGAGCAGTTCTTC; CDR3 protein: CASSFSSQGIGYNEQFF
D gene: TRBD2; clone size: -; J gene: TRBJ2-7; V gene: TRBV7-6; CDR3 DNA: TGTGCCAGCAGCTTAGGTTGGGGGGGGAGCTCCTACGAGCAGTACTTC; CDR3 protein: CASSLGWGGSSYEQYF
D gene: -; clone size: many; J gene: TRBJ1-2; V gene: TRBV10-3; CDR3 DNA: TGTGCCATCAGTGAGTCACAGGGACGGGATGGCTACACCTTC; CDR3 protein: CAISESQGRDGYTF
D gene: -; clone size: -; J gene: TRBJ2-1; V gene: TRBV29-1; CDR3 DNA: TGCAGCGTTGCCTACAGGGGAGGGTTCGACAATGAGCAGTTCTTC; CDR3 protein: CSVAYRGGFDNEQFF
D gene: TRBD1; clone size: -; J gene: TRBJ2-7; V gene: TRBV20-1; CDR3 DNA: TGCAGTGCTAGGGGCCGGGACAGCTACTACGAGCAGTACTTC; CDR3 protein: CSARGRDSYYEQYF
D gene: -; clone size: -; J gene: TRBJ2-1; V gene: TRBV24-1; CDR3 DNA: TGTGCCACCAGTGATTTGGACTATGAGCAGTTCTTC; CDR3 protein: CATSDLDYEQFF
D gene: TRBD1; clone size: few; J gene: TRBJ1-5; V gene: TRBV5-1; CDR3 DNA: TGCGCCAGCAGCTTGGGACCTAGGACAGGGGGCGGCAATCAGCCCCAGCATTTT; CDR3 protein: CASSLGPRTGGGNQPQHF
D gene: -; clone size: -; J gene: TRBJ1-4; V gene: TRBV12-3/TRBV12-4; CDR3 DNA: TGTGCCAGCAGTTTTGGGTTTGGCGGGGGGGCAACTAATGAAAAACTGTTTTTT; CDR3 protein: CASSFGFGGGATNEKLFF
D gene: -; clone size: -; J gene: TRBJ2-5; V gene: TRBV29-1; CDR3 DNA: TGCAGCGTTCTTCCAGGGGGGGGAGAGACCCAGTACTTC; CDR3 protein: CSVLPGGGETQYF
D gene: TRBD1; clone size: -; J gene: TRBJ2-5; V gene: TRBV5-1; CDR3 DNA: TGCGCCAGCAGCGACTCTGGACAGGTTGGTTCGTACTTC; CDR3 protein: CASSDSGQVGSYF
D gene: -; clone size: -; J gene: TRBJ2-3; V gene: TRBV4-3; CDR3 DNA: TGCGCCAGCAGCCAAGATCGGTTAGCCCCGGATACGCAGTATTTT; CDR3 protein: CASSQDRLAPDTQYF
D gene: -; clone size: -; J gene: TRBJ2-7; V gene: TRBV20-1; CDR3 DNA: TGCAGTGCTAGGGGGGACACCGACTACGAGCAGTACTTC; CDR3 protein: CSARGDTDYEQYF
D gene: -; clone size: -; J gene: TRBJ1-1; V gene: TRBV7-2; CDR3 DNA: TGTGCCAGCAGCACGGGGGGAGGAACTGAAGCTTTCTTT; CDR3 protein: CASSTGGGTEAFF
D gene: -; clone size: -; J gene: TRBJ1-1; V gene: TRBV6-5; CDR3 DNA: TGTGCCAGCAGTTTGGTGAGACACACTGAAGCTTTCTTT; CDR3 protein: CASSLVRHTEAFF
D gene: -; clone size: -; J gene: TRBJ2-7; V gene: TRBV20-1; CDR3 DNA: TGCAGTGCTAGAGAAACCGGTGCCTACGAGCAGTACTTC; CDR3 protein: CSARETGAYEQYF